One sample yielded the 19 T cell receptor beta chains listed below, sequenced in a study of cytomegalovirus exposure and HLA in healthy donors. Clones were read by immunoSEQ multiplex PCR, and TCRdb kept only the in-frame ones, dropping some. The sample contains some 170,000 clones, about 85% of which appear only once. The material sequenced was PBMCs. The source is a man aged 30 to 39 in good health and CMV-seropositive.

The rearrangement uses TRBV5-1 and TRBJ1-1; no clear D. This CDR3 has 13 residues. Trimming stripped 1 base from V and 1 base from J, with 5 bases between. CDR1 and CDR2 from the germline V gene are SGHRS and YFSETQ. CDR3 in amino acids: CASSLTENTEAFF. In DNA form, the CDR3 reads TGCGCCAGCAGCTTGACAGAGAACACTGAAGCTTTCTTT.

The CDR3 protein is CASSDSPGGGARTDTQYF. The CDR3 region has the DNA TGTGCCAGCAGTGACTCCCCCGGCGGGGGGGCTCGGACAGATACGCAGTATTTT. V usage is TRBV6-4 and J usage is TRBJ2-3; 9 positions agree with TRBD2. Per germline, CDR1 MRHNA and CDR2 SNTAGT. Germline trimming cut 0 bases from V and 3 bases from J; bases unmatched to any gene: 10. The CDR3 totals 18 residues.

There are a few counts of this clone. V and J are TRBV5-3 and TRBJ2-7; weak D call: TRBD1 (5 bases). TRBV5-3 is identified as an open reading frame with a role that is uncertain. The CDR3 loop spans 17 amino acids. Trimming took 1 base from V and 1 from J, leaving 18 bases between them. Written as DNA, the CDR3 is TGTGCCAGAAGCTTGATTTACGCGGCAGGGTGGTCCTACGAGCAGTACTTC. It encodes CARSLIYAAGWSYEQYF.

CDR3 region: CASTLDRPNEKLFF. CDR3 in DNA: TGTGCCAGTACCCTTGACAGACCCAATGAAAAACTGTTTTTT. The chain is built from TRBV19 and TRBJ1-4; a possible D gene is TRBD1 (5 bases). CDR3 size: 14 residues. Germline loops: CDR1 LNHDA, CDR2 SQIVND (reference sequence). Trimming shortened V by 7 bases and J by 5 bases, and 14 bases separated the two germline ends. The full variable domain, completed using reference TRBV19 and TRBJ1-4, is DGGITQSPKYLFRKEGQNVTLSCEQNLNHDAMYWYRQDPGQGLRLIYYSQIVNDFQKGDIAEGYSVSREKKESFPLTVTSAQKNPTAFYLCASTLDRPNEKLFFGSGTQLSVL.

V and J are TRBV14 and TRBJ1-2; TRBD1 matches at 11 bases. The V and J ends lost 4 bases and 1 base, in that order; junction bases with no gene match: 5. Germline CDR1 reads SGHDN; CDR2 reads FVKESK. The CDR3 sequence is 16 residues long. CDR3 nucleotides: TGTGCCAGCAGCCGGCTTGGGACAGGGGGTAACTATGGCTACACCTTC. Translating it yields CASSRLGTGGNYGYTF.

The rearrangement links TRBV7-9 to TRBJ2-7; the D is unclear. Germline values: CDR1 SEHNR, CDR2 FQNEAQ (reference sequence). CDR3 length: 14 residues. V lost 5 bases to trimming and J lost 2 bases, with 13 bases between them. Written as DNA, the CDR3 is TGTGCCAGCAGCCGACCCGACACTCCCTACGAGCAGTACTTC. This sequence encodes CASSRPDTPYEQYF.

V usage is TRBV7-2 and J usage is TRBJ2-3, with D possibly TRBD2 on 7 matching bases. Looked up from germline, CDR1 is SGHTA and CDR2 is FQGNSA. V shed 7 bases and J shed 3 bases, with 20 bases lying between them. CDR3 length: 16 residues. The chain's CDR3 is CASTPFGGGRTDTQYF. The DNA of the CDR3 is TGTGCCAGCACCCCATTTGGGGGGGGGCGGACAGATACGCAGTATTTT.

This sequence joins TRBV9 and TRBJ2-1; D may be TRBD2 (6 bases). The V and J ends lost 1 base and 1 base respectively, with 9 bases between them. CDR1 is SGDLS, CDR2 YYNGEE, per germline. The CDR3 has 15 residues. CDR3 DNA: TGTGCCAGCAGCGTAACGGGGGTTTCCTACAATGAGCAGTTCTTC. It yields the protein CASSVTGVSYNEQFF.

This sequence joins TRBV4-1 and TRBJ2-7, with TRBD1 matching over 9 bases. V trimming: 5 bases; J trimming: 4 bases; junction bases outside the gene matches: 3. The germline gives CDR1 MGHRA, CDR2 YSYEKL. The CDR3 length is 13 residues. CDR3 in DNA: TGCGCCAGCAGCTATGGACAGGGGTACGAGCAGTACTTC. This encodes CASSYGQGYEQYF.

The rearrangement joins TRBV10-3 to TRBJ1-3; no definite D call. The ends were cut back, 8 bases at V and 0 bases at J, with 20 bases in the middle. Germline values: CDR1 ENHRY, CDR2 SYGVKD. The CDR3 contains 17 residues. CDR3 protein: CAISNPLARSSGNTIYF. The CDR3 nucleotides are TGTGCCATCTCAAATCCGTTGGCCCGAAGCTCTGGAAACACCATATATTTT.

The V gene is TRBV4-1, the J gene TRBJ2-7, with 9 bases identical to TRBD2. Trimming cost V 6 bases and J 5 bases; bases outside gene matches: 11. Germline lookup yields CDR1 MGHRA and CDR2 YSYEKL. The CDR3 extends over 15 amino acids. CDR3 protein: CASRLGTSSLDEQYF. The CDR3 DNA follows: TGCGCCAGCAGGCTTGGGACTAGCTCCTTGGACGAGCAGTACTTC.

This clone is a singleton in its sample. The chain carries TRBV18 and TRBJ1-3, with D perhaps matching TRBD1 (6 bases). The length of the CDR3 is 15 residues. With 2 bases removed from V and 5 bases from J, the gap between germline ends came to 13 bases. CDR1 KGHSH and CDR2 LQKENI come from the germline V gene. CDR3 residues: CASSPAGDVRNTIYF. In DNA form, the CDR3 reads TGTGCCAGCTCACCAGCAGGGGATGTAAGAAACACCATATATTTT.

The rearrangement uses TRBV27 and TRBJ2-7; TRBD2 agrees at 9 bases. CDR1 is MNHEY and CDR2 is SMNVEV in the germline V gene (reference sequence). This CDR3 is built from 15 residues. V dropped 7 bases and J dropped 2; count of bases not matched to a gene: 9. The CDR3 loop reads CASKRGDRPAYEQYF. As DNA, the CDR3 is TGTGCCAGCAAGCGGGGGGACCGACCCGCCTACGAGCAGTACTTC.

V is TRBV29-1 and J is TRBJ2-1; 11 positions match TRBD2. With V trimmed by 6 bases and J by 8 bases, 12 bases remained unmatched. The V gene's germline CDR1 is SQVTM and CDR2 ANQGSEA. The CDR3 sequence is 15 residues long. CDR3 in amino acids: CSVTSGGHVGDEQFF. CDR3 DNA: TGCAGCGTCACTAGCGGGGGCCACGTGGGAGATGAGCAGTTCTTC.

The chain couples TRBV4-2 to TRBJ1-4; D possibly corresponds to TRBD1 (5 bases). V dropped 4 bases and J dropped 7 bases, with 13 bases sitting between them. Per germline, CDR1 LGHNA and CDR2 YNFKEQ. The CDR3 has 14 residues. The CDR3 reads CASSPGPGSEKLFF. The DNA of the CDR3 is TGTGCCAGCAGCCCAGGGCCCGGGAGTGAAAAACTGTTTTTT.

The chain is built from TRBV2 and TRBJ2-3; tentative D call: TRBD2 (7 bases). Germline V CDR1 and CDR2: SNHLY, FYNNEI. CDR3 length: 13 residues. V lost 9 bases and J 3 bases, leaving 13 bases between the germline ends. The CDR3 region is CASSRGGTDTQYF. The CDR3, as DNA: TGTGCCAGTAGTAGGGGGGGTACAGATACGCAGTATTTT.

The chain employs TRBV5-1 and TRBJ2-1; weak D call: TRBD2 (6 bases). Trimming left V 4 bases short and J 14 bases short, with 16 bases between. This CDR3 has 12 residues. Looked up from germline, CDR1 is SGHRS and CDR2 is YFSETQ. The DNA of the CDR3 is TGCGCCAGCAGCCCGGGCGGGGTGGAGGAGTTCTTC. It is translated as CASSPGGVEEFF.

The chain has TRBV5-6 and TRBJ2-3, with 8 bases aligning to TRBD2. The length of the CDR3 is 16 residues. The V segment lost 0 bases and the J segment 3 bases; nucleotides outside the gene matches: 6. In germline, CDR1 is SGHDT, CDR2 YYEEEE. For the CDR3, the DNA is TGTGCCAGCAGCTTGGAAGGACTAGCTAGGACAGATACGCAGTATTTT. Encoded protein: CASSLEGLARTDTQYF.

The V gene is TRBV5-1, the J gene TRBJ2-3, with 12 nucleotides matching TRBD2. J lost 4 bases, V lost 3 bases, and 12 bases had no gene match. CDR3 size: 18 residues. Germline CDR1 and CDR2: SGHRS and YFSETQ. CDR3 in amino acids: CASSSGGLAGGLADTQYF. The CDR3 nucleotides read TGCGCCAGCAGCTCCGGTGGGCTAGCGGGGGGGCTAGCAGATACGCAGTATTTT. The variable domain in full, with the rest retrieved from reference TRBV5-1 and TRBJ2-3, is KAGVTQTPRYLIKTRGQQVTLSCSPISGHRSVSWYQQTPGQGLQFLFEYFSETQRNKGNFPGRFSGRQFSNSRSEMNVSTLELGDSALYLCASSSGGLAGGLADTQYFGPGTRLTVL.